The 19 T cell receptor beta chains reported below all come from one sample, sequenced in a study of cytomegalovirus exposure and HLA in healthy donors. PCR amplification relied on 60 Vbeta primers (plus 13 Jbeta primers). TCRdb's table, derived via immunoSEQ multiplex PCR, lists solely in-frame clones and lacks some. The table shows 150,000 to 200,000 clones, with about 80% occurring only once. Source material: PBMCs. These receptors all come from a young woman in good health and CMV-seropositive.

The chain has TRBV2 and TRBJ1-2; D might be TRBD1 (6 bases). Germline V gives CDR1 SNHLY, CDR2 FYNNEI. Trimming took off 10 bases at V and 0 bases at J, with 12 bases between the two ends. The CDR3 contains 13 residues. Here the CDR3 reads CATKTGANYGYTF. The DNA of the CDR3 is TGTGCCACCAAGACAGGCGCTAACTATGGCTACACCTTC. Full variable domain (remainder filled in from reference TRBV2 and TRBJ1-2): EPEVTQTPSHQVTQMGQEVILRCVPISNHLYFYWYRQILGQKVEFLVSFYNNEISEKSEIFDDQFSVERPDGSNFTLKIRSTKLEDSAMYFCATKTGANYGYTFGSGTRLTVV.

This rearrangement joins TRBV9 to TRBJ2-3; 8 bases map to TRBD2. Germline CDR1 SGDLS, CDR2 YYNGEE. The CDR3 contains 15 residues. Trimming at V came to 0 bases and at J to 6 bases, leaving 6 bases not matched to a gene. This CDR3 reads CASSVVVGLGDTQYF. DNA for the CDR3: TGTGCCAGCAGCGTAGTTGTGGGACTAGGTGATACGCAGTATTTT.

This chain joins TRBV6-5 and TRBJ1-4, with D possibly being TRBD1 (6 bases). The ends were cut back, 4 bases at V and 8 bases at J, with 20 bases in the middle. The germline gives CDR1 MNHEY, CDR2 SVGAGI. The CDR3 has 16 residues. CDR3 sequence reads: CASSSSLDSAREKLFF. CDR3 sequence (DNA): TGTGCCAGCAGTTCCAGTCTGGACAGTGCTCGCGAAAAACTGTTTTTT.

The chain couples TRBV12-5 to TRBJ2-7; possibly TRBD2 for D (6 bases). The length of the CDR3 is 16 residues. In germline, CDR1 is LGHNT, CDR2 FRNRAP. The V end lost 0 bases, the J end lost 5 bases, and 17 bases lay between the germline ends. The CDR3 reads CASGLVRDGEVNEQYF. The CDR3 DNA is TGTGCTAGTGGTTTGGTACGGGATGGGGAGGTGAACGAGCAGTACTTC.

The chain is built from TRBV19 and TRBJ2-7; D remains ambiguous. Germline V lookup: CDR1 LNHDA, CDR2 SQIVND (reference sequence). The CDR3 is 15 amino acids. Trimming cost V 3 bases and J 0 bases, with 12 bases left between them. The CDR3 spells CASSIYHRSSYEQYF. The CDR3 nucleotides are TGTGCCAGTAGTATTTATCATAGGAGCTCCTACGAGCAGTACTTC.

This clone occurred a few times. The V and J genes are TRBV7-8 and TRBJ2-7, with a possible D match to TRBD2 (5 bases). The CDR3 has 14 amino acids. Per germline, CDR1 SGHVS and CDR2 FQNEAQ. V dropped 2 bases and J dropped 5 bases, with 13 bases sitting between them. The CDR3 sequence: CASSLSGGSNEQYF. CDR3 sequence (DNA): TGTGCCAGCAGCTTAAGCGGCGGGTCGAACGAGCAGTACTTC. The full variable domain, its missing parts supplied by reference TRBV7-8 and TRBJ2-7, is GAGVSQSPRYKVAKRGQDVALRCDPISGHVSLFWYQQALGQGPEFLTYFQNEAQLDKSGLPSDRFFAERPEGSVSTLKIQRTQQEDSAVYLCASSLSGGSNEQYFGPGTRLTVT.

A few counts support this clone. This sequence joins TRBV18 and TRBJ2-1, with 9 nucleotides matching TRBD1. V shed 3 bases, J shed 7 bases, and the junction held 10 bases outside the gene matches. Germline V gives CDR1 KGHSH, CDR2 LQKENI. This CDR3 comprises 16 residues. CDR3 protein: CASSPIDGTGFNEQFF. The DNA of the CDR3 is TGTGCCAGCTCACCGATCGATGGGACAGGGTTTAATGAGCAGTTCTTC.

The sample holds a few counts of this clone. J is TRBJ2-7 and V is TRBV7-2, with 14 bases aligning to TRBD2. V dropped 6 bases and J dropped 0; count of bases not matched to a gene: 7. Germline lookup yields CDR1 SGHTA and CDR2 FQGNSA. The CDR3 contains 17 residues. The CDR3 DNA sequence: TGTGCCAGCAGACGACTAGCGGGAGGGCTCAGCTCCTACGAGCAGTACTTC. Protein product: CASRRLAGGLSSYEQYF.

There are a few counts of this clone. This chain links TRBV9 with TRBJ2-2; TRBD1 might be the D (5 bases). Trimming stripped 4 bases from V and 7 bases from J, with 14 bases between. The germline CDR1 and CDR2 sequences are SGDLS and YYNGEE. CDR3 size: 14 residues. The chain's CDR3 is CASSTSTEDGELFF. The CDR3 coding sequence is TGTGCCAGCAGCACCTCGACAGAGGACGGGGAGCTGTTTTTT.

This chain joins TRBV6-5 and TRBJ2-5; D is unclear. CDR3 length equals 14 residues. Per germline, CDR1 MNHEY and CDR2 SVGAGI. V was pared by 3 bases and J by 1 base, with 9 bases between. CDR3 in amino acids: CASSYRESQETQYF. DNA for the CDR3: TGTGCCAGCAGTTATCGAGAATCCCAAGAGACCCAGTACTTC.

The J gene is TRBJ2-5, the V gene TRBV2, with 7 bases that match TRBD1. With V trimmed by 6 bases and J by 1 base, 8 bases remained unmatched. This CDR3 region has 15 residues. The V gene's germline CDR1 is SNHLY and CDR2 FYNNEI. The chain's CDR3 is CASSWAGTAQETQYF. For the CDR3, the DNA is TGTGCCAGCAGCTGGGCCGGGACAGCCCAAGAGACCCAGTACTTC.

The chain has TRBV7-4 and TRBJ1-2; 7 bases map to TRBD1. From germline, CDR1 is SGHVT and CDR2 SQSDAQ. Unmatched junction bases numbered 15, after V lost 5 bases and J lost 3 bases. The CDR3 has 17 amino acids. CDR3 sequence: CASSPQGIDRADYGYTF. The CDR3 nucleotides are TGTGCCAGCAGCCCTCAGGGGATCGACAGGGCCGACTATGGCTACACCTTC.

The rearrangement uses TRBV10-2 and TRBJ2-7; TRBD1 matches at 11 bases. Germline V gene data show CDR1 as WSHSY and CDR2 as SAAADI. Trimming at V came to 6 bases and at J to 5 bases, leaving 9 bases not matched to a gene. The CDR3 is 15 amino acids. In DNA form, the CDR3 reads TGCGCCAGCAGGACCCTCCCGGGACAGGGGGACGAGCAGTACTTC. This gives the protein CASRTLPGQGDEQYF.

This chain connects TRBV5-1 to TRBJ2-5; D perhaps matches TRBD1 (6 bases). The germline V and J ends were trimmed by 4 bases and 1 base, with 14 bases remaining between them. CDR1 is SGHRS and CDR2 is YFSETQ in the germline V gene. The CDR3 runs to 15 residues. DNA for the CDR3: TGCGCCAGCAGCCCTGTAACAGGGTCCCAAGAGACCCAGTACTTC. This sequence encodes CASSPVTGSQETQYF.

The chain carries TRBV10-3 and TRBJ2-7, with D unclear. CDR1 and CDR2 from the germline V gene are ENHRY and SYGVKD. V dropped 6 bases and J dropped 0 bases, with 12 bases sitting between them. CDR3 length equals 14 residues. The CDR3 spells CAISGKRSSYEQYF. DNA of the CDR3: TGTGCCATCAGCGGTAAACGGAGCTCCTACGAGCAGTACTTC.

This clone was counted a single time. J is TRBJ1-2 and V is TRBV2; unclear D gene. CDR1 and CDR2 from the germline V gene are SNHLY and FYNNEI. The CDR3 is 13 residues long. V was cut by 3 bases and J by 8 bases, with 13 bases left in between. The CDR3 sequence is CASSEMNRGGYTF. Written as DNA, the CDR3 is TGTGCCAGCAGTGAGATGAACCGAGGAGGCTACACCTTC.

The chain couples TRBV28 to TRBJ1-5; possibly TRBD1 for D (5 bases). CDR1 and CDR2 from the germline V gene are MDHEN and SYDVKM. The CDR3 spans 15 residues. Between the trimmed V and J ends, which lost 8 bases and 5 bases, there was a span of 19 bases. CDR3 residues: CASGAPGRVDQPQHF. The DNA for the CDR3 is TGTGCCAGCGGGGCTCCAGGTAGGGTGGATCAGCCCCAGCATTTT.

The CDR3 region is CASSGTVYGYTF. Written as DNA, the CDR3 is TGTGCCAGCAGCGGGACAGTCTATGGCTACACCTTC. The gene calls are TRBV6-5 and TRBJ1-2; TRBD1 matches 7 bases. Germline V lookup: CDR1 MNHEY, CDR2 SVGAGI. The CDR3 runs to 12 residues. The ends lost 6 bases at V and 4 bases at J; junction bases unmatched: 2.

V usage is TRBV6-5 and J usage is TRBJ2-7, with D possibly being TRBD2 (6 bases). CDR3 length equals 12 residues. Germline lookup yields CDR1 MNHEY and CDR2 SVGAGI. V lost 6 bases and J lost 13, with 19 bases in between. CDR3 protein: CASSKVAGREYF. CDR3 bases: TGTGCCAGCAGCAAGGTCGCAGGGCGGGAATACTTC.